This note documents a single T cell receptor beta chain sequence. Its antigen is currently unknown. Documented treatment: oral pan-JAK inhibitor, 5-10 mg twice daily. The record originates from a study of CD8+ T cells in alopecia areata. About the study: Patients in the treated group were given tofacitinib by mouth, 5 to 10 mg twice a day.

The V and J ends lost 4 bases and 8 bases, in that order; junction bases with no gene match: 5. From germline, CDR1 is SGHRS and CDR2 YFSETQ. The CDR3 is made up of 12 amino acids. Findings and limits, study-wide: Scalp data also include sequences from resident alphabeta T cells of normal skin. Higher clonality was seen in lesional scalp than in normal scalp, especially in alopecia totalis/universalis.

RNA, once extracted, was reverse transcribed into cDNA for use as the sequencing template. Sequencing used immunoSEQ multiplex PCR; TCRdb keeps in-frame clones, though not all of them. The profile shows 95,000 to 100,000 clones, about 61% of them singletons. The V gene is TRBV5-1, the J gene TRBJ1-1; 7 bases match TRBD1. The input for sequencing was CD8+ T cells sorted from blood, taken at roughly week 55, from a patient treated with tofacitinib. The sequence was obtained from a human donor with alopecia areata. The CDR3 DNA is TGCGCCAGCAGCCTACCGGGACAGGAAGCTTTCTTT. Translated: CASSLPGQEAFF.